Listed below are T cell receptor beta chains from one sample, sequenced in a study of T cells in Graves' hyperthyroidism and ophthalmopathy. Via MiXCR, TCRdb re-called the multiplex PCR reads, giving one row per CDR3 protein. The repertoire includes over 400,000 distinct CDR3 sequences, approximately 23% of them detected once, and approximately 49% sits in the top ten. The specimen was blood. The receptors stem from a woman aged 70-85 years with Graves' ophthalmopathy. Each CDR3 is given with its conserved first and last residue.

v_gene,CDR3aa
TRBV18,CASSPRVFNTEAFF
TRBV20-1,CSAGLAGSLGTGELFF
TRBV15,CATSRAASGRSNEQFF
TRBV5-1,CASSLAVGASYEQYF
TRBV5-5,CASSRDGAYEQYF
TRBV11-1,CASSMDRGPIGYTF
TRBV30,CAWSVYPAAHSGNTIYF
TRBV5-8,CASSLDGISYEQYF
TRBV12-3/TRBV12-4,CASSSAGRVETQYF
TRBV6-2/TRBV6-3,CASSYSWVSGNTIYF
TRBV6-1,CATHRDAMNTEAFF
TRBV6-1,CASSPQPAPTGVRGYTF
TRBV20-1,CSARPIGSYEQYF
TRBV27,CASSFPVDQPQHF
TRBV5-8,CASRRSLDTSTDTQYF
TRBV7-2,CASSLTALGYNEQFF
TRBV4-1,CASSQAEVRSGTSGYNEQFF
TRBV20-1,CSARQSNSPLHF
TRBV20-1,CSARTWGQGPDTQYF
TRBV12-3/TRBV12-4,CASSFGRSQYF
TRBV7-3,CASSFTSGYTGELFF
TRBV19,CASNPGGGVSYGYTF
TRBV28,CASSSRFKGDTEAFF